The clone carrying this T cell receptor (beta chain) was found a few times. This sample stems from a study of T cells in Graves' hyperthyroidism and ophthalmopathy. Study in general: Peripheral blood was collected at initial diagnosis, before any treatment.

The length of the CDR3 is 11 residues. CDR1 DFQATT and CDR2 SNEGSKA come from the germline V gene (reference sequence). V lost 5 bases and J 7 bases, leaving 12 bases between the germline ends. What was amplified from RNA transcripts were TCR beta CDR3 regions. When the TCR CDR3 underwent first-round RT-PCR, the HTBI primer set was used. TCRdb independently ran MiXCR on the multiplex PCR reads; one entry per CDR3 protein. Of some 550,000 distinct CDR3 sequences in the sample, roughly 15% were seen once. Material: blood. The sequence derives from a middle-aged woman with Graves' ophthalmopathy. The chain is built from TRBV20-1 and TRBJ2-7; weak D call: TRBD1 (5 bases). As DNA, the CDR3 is TGCAGTGCTGGCAGGGATTGGGAGCAGTACTTC. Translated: CSAGRDWEQYF.